These 20 T cell receptor beta chains came from one sample sequenced in a study of cytomegalovirus exposure and HLA in healthy donors. Profiled with immunoSEQ multiplex PCR; TCRdb holds only in-frame clones, not every one. The sample includes some 170,000 clones, approximately 89% of them seen just once. Material for sequencing was PBMCs. The receptor source for this set is a man in his late teens or twenties in good health and CMV-seropositive.

This chain joins TRBV10-3 and TRBJ2-3; 9 nucleotides match TRBD2. CDR3 length: 14 amino acids. Germline V gene sequence: CDR1 ENHRY, CDR2 SYGVKD. J gave up 2 bases and V 6 bases, and 3 bases lay outside the gene matches. CDR3 bases: TGTGCCATCAGGGCTAGCGGGACCACAGATACGCAGTATTTT. It specifies CAIRASGTTDTQYF.

The rearrangement joins TRBV6-5 to TRBJ2-7; 10 bases map to TRBD1. The CDR3 contains 15 residues. After removal of 5 bases from V and 4 bases from J, the junction contained 8 bases not matched to a gene. The germline V gene encodes CDR1 MNHEY and CDR2 SVGAGI. Here the CDR3 reads CASSRPGQGFYEQYF. The CDR3 nucleotides are TGTGCCAGCAGTAGGCCGGGACAGGGGTTTTACGAGCAGTACTTC.

This sequence joins TRBV6-5 and TRBJ2-2; tentative D call: TRBD1 (5 bases). CDR3 length equals 14 residues. In germline, CDR1 is MNHEY, CDR2 SVGAGI. Trimming took off 7 bases at V and 6 bases at J, with 15 bases between the two ends. CDR3 residues: CASKPTGFSGELFF. CDR3 nucleotide sequence: TGTGCCAGCAAACCTACAGGTTTCTCCGGGGAGCTGTTTTTT.

This clone appeared a single time. This rearrangement joins TRBV2 to TRBJ1-2; D remains unclear. This CDR3 comprises 11 residues. The V end lost 7 bases, the J end lost 8 bases, and 11 bases lay between the germline ends. Germline CDR1 and CDR2: SNHLY and FYNNEI. CDR3 sequence reads: CASTSLLGYTF. DNA for the CDR3: TGTGCCAGCACCTCCCTTTTGGGCTACACCTTC.

This chain links TRBV10-3 with TRBJ2-3, with TRBD1 matching 7 bases. Germline CDR1 is ENHRY and CDR2 is SYGVKD. The CDR3 spans 14 residues. The ends lost 4 bases at V and 5 bases at J; junction bases unmatched: 6. The DNA of the CDR3 is TGTGCCATCAGTGGGACAGGCCAAGGAGATACGCAGTATTTT. Protein: CAISGTGQGDTQYF.

The J gene is TRBJ2-7, the V gene TRBV9, with 9 nucleotides matching TRBD1. Per germline, CDR1 SGDLS and CDR2 YYNGEE. V gave up 3 bases and J gave up 2 bases; unmatched junction bases: 9. The CDR3 covers 16 residues. CDR3: CASSGPGGQGAYEQYF. DNA for the CDR3: TGTGCCAGCAGCGGTCCAGGGGGACAGGGTGCCTACGAGCAGTACTTC.

V is TRBV6-1 and J is TRBJ1-5; D remains ambiguous. The germline V and J ends were trimmed by 2 bases and 0 bases, with 11 bases remaining between them. In germline, CDR1 is MNHNS, CDR2 SASEGT. CDR3 length equals 16 residues. The CDR3 DNA reads TGTGCCAGCAGTGAATTCCTAGGTTATAGCAATCAGCCCCAGCATTTT. Translated: CASSEFLGYSNQPQHF.

This clone was seen only a few times. The chain combines TRBV20-1 with TRBJ1-2; D uncertain. The CDR3 has 11 amino acids. Germline CDR1 and CDR2: DFQATT and SNEGSKA (reference sequence). Trimming shortened V by 6 bases and J by 4 bases, and 9 bases separated the two germline ends. In nucleotides, the CDR3 is TGCAGTGCACGAATCGGCTATGGCTACACCTTC. Translating it yields CSARIGYGYTF.

V and J are TRBV7-9 and TRBJ1-2; the D gene is possibly TRBD1 (5 bases). Trimming cost V 1 base and J 2 bases, with 5 bases left between them. Germline CDR1 reads SEHNR; CDR2 reads FQNEAQ (reference sequence). This CDR3 contains 13 residues. CDR3 loop: CASSLGQNYGYTF. As DNA, the CDR3 is TGTGCCAGCAGCTTAGGACAGAACTATGGCTACACCTTC.

The chain employs TRBV19 and TRBJ2-2; 9 nucleotides agree with TRBD2. Trimming took 3 bases from V and 5 from J; bases not matched to a gene: 13. Germline V gene data show CDR1 as LNHDA and CDR2 as SQIVND (reference sequence). The CDR3 consists of 18 residues. The CDR3 coding sequence is TGTGCCAGTAGTATGAACAGCGGCGGGAGGGCCCGTACCGGGGAGCTGTTTTTT. Its translation is CASSMNSGGRARTGELFF.

Here the CDR3 reads CASSRGSYNEQFF. CDR3 DNA sequence: TGTGCCAGCAGCAGGGGTTCATACAATGAGCAGTTCTTC. The chain is built from TRBV2 and TRBJ2-1; weak D call: TRBD1 (6 bases). Germline values: CDR1 SNHLY, CDR2 FYNNEI. Trimming cost V 6 bases and J 4 bases, with 10 bases left between them. The CDR3 contains 13 residues.

The chain employs TRBV11-2 and TRBJ2-1; 12 bases map to TRBD2. CDR3 length equals 17 residues. V lost 4 bases and J lost 6; bases outside the gene matches: 10. Germline V CDR1 and CDR2: SGHAT, FQNNGV. The DNA of the CDR3 is TGTGCCAGCAGCTCCACACCCCCGGGACTAGCGGGCAATGAGCAGTTCTTC. It specifies CASSSTPPGLAGNEQFF. The variable domain in full, completed from reference TRBV11-2 and TRBJ2-1, reads EAGVAQSPRYKIIEKRQSVAFWCNPISGHATLYWYQQILGQGPKLLIQFQNNGVVDDSQLPKDRFSAERLKGVDSTLKIQPAKLEDSAVYLCASSSTPPGLAGNEQFFGPGTRLTVL.

The V call is TRBV5-6, the J call TRBJ2-2; D is possibly TRBD2 (5 bases). CDR3 length: 15 residues. Germline V CDR1 and CDR2: SGHDT, YYEEEE. Deletions cut 5 bases from V and 7 bases from J, with 18 bases between. In nucleotides, the CDR3 is TGTGCCAGCAGAGAAACGGGAAGAGAGGACGGGGAGCTGTTTTTT. It encodes CASRETGREDGELFF. Variable domain in full (rest from reference TRBV5-6 and TRBJ2-2): DAGVTQSPTHLIKTRGQQVTLRCSPKSGHDTVSWYQQALGQGPQFIFQYYEEEERQRGNFPDRFSGHQFPNYSSELNVNALLLGDSALYLCASRETGREDGELFFGEGSRLTVL.

V usage is TRBV5-1 and J usage is TRBJ2-1, with 9 bases fitting TRBD2. CDR3 length: 15 amino acids. The V gene's germline CDR1 is SGHRS and CDR2 YFSETQ. Trimming removed 0 bases from V and 4 bases from J; junction bases left unmatched: 2. The CDR3 nucleotides are TGCGCCAGCAGCTTGGGGACTAGCGTGTACAATGAGCAGTTCTTC. Encoded protein: CASSLGTSVYNEQFF.

This clone has a handful of counts. The rearrangement joins TRBV14 to TRBJ1-4; the D gene is possibly TRBD1 (5 bases). V gave up 5 bases and J gave up 8 bases, with 18 bases separating them. The CDR3 length is 15 residues. Germline-derived CDR1 and CDR2 are SGHDN and FVKESK. The CDR3 nucleotides are TGTGCCAGCAGCTATGGCGGCCAGGGTGAGGAAAAACTGTTTTTT. Translated: CASSYGGQGEEKLFF.

V usage is TRBV6-6 and J usage is TRBJ2-1; weak D call: TRBD1 (6 bases). The CDR3 totals 16 residues. Germline CDR1 is MNHNY and CDR2 is SVGAGI (reference sequence). The V end lost 2 bases, the J end lost 4 bases, and 15 bases lay between the germline ends. CDR3 sequence (DNA): TGTGCCAGCAGTTACAGGCAGGGGCTAAAGTACAATGAGCAGTTCTTC. Its protein product is CASSYRQGLKYNEQFF.

The sample holds a few counts of this clone. The chain has TRBV5-1 and TRBJ1-2; 9 bases are a match to TRBD1. Unmatched junction bases numbered 4, after V lost 1 base and J lost 6 bases. The CDR3 runs 14 residues. The germline V gene encodes CDR1 SGHRS and CDR2 YFSETQ. The chain's CDR3 is CASSLRDREDGYTF. The CDR3 region has the DNA TGCGCCAGCAGCTTGAGGGACAGGGAGGATGGCTACACCTTC.

The chain is built from TRBV27 and TRBJ2-1; D is perhaps TRBD1 (6 bases). V lost 6 bases and J 0 bases, leaving 12 bases between the germline ends. This CDR3 has 15 residues. Germline-derived CDR1 and CDR2 are MNHEY and SMNVEV (reference sequence). The CDR3 here is CASRQGLSSYNEQFF. CDR3 nucleotide sequence: TGTGCCAGCAGACAGGGTCTGAGCTCCTACAATGAGCAGTTCTTC.

V usage is TRBV5-1 and J usage is TRBJ1-2; no firm D call. The CDR3 totals 12 residues. The germline gives CDR1 SGHRS, CDR2 YFSETQ. V was shortened by 4 bases and J by 8 bases, with 12 bases between the two germline ends. The CDR3 sequence is CASSPGLRGYTF. CDR3 nucleotides: TGCGCCAGCAGCCCCGGACTTCGGGGCTACACCTTC.

CDR3 in DNA: TGCGCCAGCAGCTTGGTTCCAAAAGGGGGAATGAACACTGAAGCTTTCTTT. This sequence encodes CASSLVPKGGMNTEAFF. The J gene is TRBJ1-1, the V gene TRBV5-1; tentative D call: TRBD1 (6 bases). The CDR3 has 17 amino acids. Germline CDR1 is SGHRS and CDR2 is YFSETQ. V was clipped by 0 bases and J by 0 bases, with 15 bases between them.